The present T cell receptor beta chain was sequenced within a study of shared clonotypes between healthy human individuals. Points from the study as a whole: The study found lower generation probabilities in non-shared clonotypes than in those shared by all four donors.

Every subset's genomic DNA went evenly onto several immunoSEQ plates. The authors' processing: Junction-only sequences without quality scores came from ImmunoSEQ, so filtering differed. The protocol was immunoSEQ multiplex PCR, while the TCRdb copy is restricted to in-frame clones and leaves out a portion. The D gene and trimming were derived from the DNA, and the V and J assignments and clone size from that table. Of 550,000 to 600,000 clones detected, 98% appear once; the ten largest clones hold 0.25% to 0.35%. On this clone: Its target is unknown.

V trimming: 2 bases; J trimming: 8 bases; junction bases outside the gene matches: 11. This CDR3 is 16 amino acids long. CDR1 LGHNA and CDR2 YSLEER come from the germline V gene. Naive CD8 cells, CD45RO-negative and positively selected for CCR7, excluded terminally differentiated effector memory CD45RA+ cells. Sequencing was performed on naive CD8+ T cells sorted from blood. This receptor was taken from a man aged 25-40 years in good health. The chain joins TRBV4-3 to TRBJ2-1, with 8 bases aligning to TRBD2. CDR3 bases: TGCGCCAGCAGCCAATCCAGAGCGGGAGTGGAAGATGAGCAGTTCTTC. This codes for CASSQSRAGVEDEQFF.